Listed below are T cell receptor beta chains from one sample, sequenced in a study of blood T cell repertoires in COVID-19. Only in-frame clones appear in the TCRdb table, and some are missing; sequencing was by immunoSEQ multiplex PCR. Of tens of thousands of clones in the sample, roughly nine tenths were seen once. The sample consisted of peripheral blood. Every receptor here comes from a woman aged 45-65 years with active COVID-19. Each CDR3 is given with its conserved first and last residue. Each record gives: V gene, J gene, clone size, D gene, CDR3 DNA, CDR3 protein. The D gene is left open where the match is weak. Some rows have no size entry. The others give once, few or many, or a class for an expanded clone.

V gene: TRBV7-6
J gene: TRBJ2-7
clone size: -
D gene: TRBD2
CDR3 DNA: TGTGCCAGCAGCTTAGCGGAACTAGCGGGAGCTTACGAGCAGTACTTC
CDR3 protein: CASSLAELAGAYEQYF

V gene: TRBV30
J gene: TRBJ2-1
clone size: -
D gene: -
CDR3 DNA: TGTGCCTGGGGTCGGGGTAGTAACAATGAGCAGTTCTTC
CDR3 protein: CAWGRGSNNEQFF

V gene: TRBV3-1/TRBV3-2
J gene: TRBJ2-7
clone size: -
D gene: TRBD2
CDR3 DNA: TGTGCCAGCAGCCAAGGACCGCTAAGCGGGAGAATCTTCGAGCAGTACTTC
CDR3 protein: CASSQGPLSGRIFEQYF

V gene: TRBV7-9
J gene: TRBJ2-1
clone size: -
D gene: -
CDR3 DNA: TGTGCCAGCAGCGACACTAGCATGGAGCAGTTCTTC
CDR3 protein: CASSDTSMEQFF

V gene: TRBV7-8
J gene: TRBJ1-4
clone size: once
D gene: -
CDR3 DNA: TGTGCCAGCAGCTTAGACGGCGGAGGGGAAAAACTGTTTTTT
CDR3 protein: CASSLDGGGEKLFF

V gene: TRBV5-6
J gene: TRBJ1-2
clone size: -
D gene: TRBD1
CDR3 DNA: TGTGCCAGCAGCTTAGGGACAGGCAGCAACTATGGCTACACCTTC
CDR3 protein: CASSLGTGSNYGYTF

V gene: TRBV11-3
J gene: TRBJ2-2
clone size: -
D gene: -
CDR3 DNA: TGTGCCAGCAGCTTAGCAGGGGACAACGGGGAGCTGTTTTTT
CDR3 protein: CASSLAGDNGELFF

V gene: TRBV2
J gene: TRBJ2-2
clone size: -
D gene: TRBD2
CDR3 DNA: TGTGCCAGCAGTGTGACTAGCGGGATACTGTCGAACACCGGGGAGCTGTTTTTT
CDR3 protein: CASSVTSGILSNTGELFF

V gene: TRBV4-1
J gene: TRBJ2-1
clone size: -
D gene: -
CDR3 DNA: TGCGCCAGCAGCCATGGGGTGGGGCGTAGCTCCTACAATGAGCAGTTCTTC
CDR3 protein: CASSHGVGRSSYNEQFF

V gene: TRBV18
J gene: TRBJ1-1
clone size: -
D gene: -
CDR3 DNA: TGTGCCAGCTCACCTACCGGGAGTGGCTTGGACACTGAAGCTTTCTTT
CDR3 protein: CASSPTGSGLDTEAFF

V gene: TRBV7-3
J gene: TRBJ2-1
clone size: -
D gene: -
CDR3 DNA: TGTGCCAGCAGCTTCCGGGCTAGCAAGGATGAGCAGTTCTTC
CDR3 protein: CASSFRASKDEQFF

V gene: TRBV7-8
J gene: TRBJ2-1
clone size: -
D gene: TRBD2
CDR3 DNA: TGTGCCAGCAGCTCATGGACTAGCGGGAGGCAGATGTACAATGAGCAGTTCTTC
CDR3 protein: CASSSWTSGRQMYNEQFF

V gene: TRBV5-1
J gene: TRBJ2-4
clone size: -
D gene: TRBD2
CDR3 DNA: TGCGCCAGCAGCGAGCTAGCGGGAGGTAGCCTTGGGTCCAAAAACATTCAGTACTTC
CDR3 protein: CASSELAGGSLGSKNIQYF

V gene: TRBV28
J gene: TRBJ2-7
clone size: -
D gene: -
CDR3 DNA: TGTGCCAGCAGTTTGAGGTACGAGCAGTACTTC
CDR3 protein: CASSLRYEQYF

V gene: TRBV11-2
J gene: TRBJ2-1
clone size: once
D gene: TRBD2
CDR3 DNA: TGTGCCAGCAGCTTAGCTAGGAGCGGGGGGAACAATGAGCAGTTCTTC
CDR3 protein: CASSLARSGGNNEQFF

V gene: TRBV25-1
J gene: TRBJ1-3
clone size: -
D gene: -
CDR3 DNA: TGTGCCAGCAAGGGACTACTAAGCAACACCATATATTTT
CDR3 protein: CASKGLLSNTIYF